A selection of T cell receptor beta chains follows, all from one sample in a study of blood T cell repertoires in COVID-19. Clones were sequenced by immunoSEQ multiplex PCR, and TCRdb holds only the in-frame ones, with some missing. The table has more than 250,000 clones, about nine tenths seen once. Source material: PBMCs or T cells enriched from blood (not recorded which). All receptors come from a middle-aged woman with acute COVID-19. The CDR3 runs from the conserved cysteine through the conserved F or W. A D gene is named only where the DNA matches it firmly. Some rows have no size entry. The others give once, few or many, or a class for an expanded clone.

length	V	size	D	J	DNA	CDR3
15	TRBV6-5	.	TRBD1	TRBJ1-5	TGTGCCAGCAGTCGACAGGGGCAGAGCAATCAGCCCCAGCATTTT	CASSRQGQSNQPQHF
14	TRBV6-5	.	TRBD1	TRBJ1-5	TGTGCCAGCAGATCTCGACAGGGGGATCAGCCCCAGCATTTT	CASRSRQGDQPQHF
13	TRBV9	.	.	TRBJ2-2	TGTGCCAGCAGCGTAAGGGGTACCGGGGAGCTGTTTTTT	CASSVRGTGELFF
16	TRBV9	.	TRBD2	TRBJ2-5	TGTGCCAGCAGCGTAGGTAGCGGGAGTACCGTGGAGACCCAGTACTTC	CASSVGSGSTVETQYF
12	TRBV24-1	.	TRBD1	TRBJ1-2	TGTGCCACCAGTCCCGGGACAGCCTATTCCACCTTC	CATSPGTAYSTF
15	TRBV28	.	.	TRBJ2-3	TGTGCCAGCAGTTTATACCGACAAACCAAAGATACGCAGTATTTT	CASSLYRQTKDTQYF
14	TRBV28	.	TRBD2	TRBJ2-3	TGTGCCAGCAGCCTGGCGGGAGTATTAGATACGCAGTATTTT	CASSLAGVLDTQYF
11	TRBV24-1	once	.	TRBJ2-1	TGTGCCACCAGAGGGGTAAATGAGCAGTTCTTC	CATRGVNEQFF
15	TRBV6-2/TRBV6-3	.	TRBD1	TRBJ1-3	TGTGCCAGCAGCACGAACCGGGACAGAAGGAACACCATATATTTT	CASSTNRDRRNTIYF
15	TRBV5-4	few	.	TRBJ1-2	TGTGCCAGCAGCTTATCTTTGACTACTAACTATGGCTACACCTTC	CASSLSLTTNYGYTF
14	TRBV14	.	.	TRBJ1-1	TGTGCCAGCAGCCAAACGGGTTTCGGCGCTGAAGCTTTCTTT	CASSQTGFGAEAFF
14	TRBV15	.	.	TRBJ1-4	TGTGCCACCAGCAGCCGTCAGGGGAGCGAAAAACTGTTTTTT	CATSSRQGSEKLFF
15	TRBV3-1/TRBV3-2	.	TRBD1	TRBJ1-1	TGTGCCAGCAGCCTACAGGGGGCAGGGGACACTGAAGCTTTCTTT	CASSLQGAGDTEAFF
17	TRBV19	few	TRBD1	TRBJ1-4	TGTGCCAGTAGGTCCCCGGGACAGGGCCCAACTAATGAAAAACTGTTTTTT	CASRSPGQGPTNEKLFF
14	TRBV2	.	TRBD1	TRBJ1-1	TGTGCCAGTGGAGAGACAGGGGGGAACACTGAAGCTTTCTTT	CASGETGGNTEAFF
16	TRBV7-2	once	.	TRBJ1-3	TGTGCCAGCAGCTTATTATACCGAGCTTCTGGAAACACCATATATTTT	CASSLLYRASGNTIYF
13	TRBV3-1/TRBV3-2	.	.	TRBJ1-6	TGTGCCAGCAGCGCCTCGACATCATCACCCCTCCACTTT	CASSASTSSPLHF
17	TRBV18	once	TRBD1	TRBJ1-4	TGTGCCAGCTCACCAAGTATCGTAGGCCAGGGGGATGAAAAACTGTTTTTT	CASSPSIVGQGDEKLFF
14	TRBV5-1	.	TRBD1	TRBJ1-2	TGCGCCAGCAGCCAGGGGACAGCTAACTATGGCTACACCTTC	CASSQGTANYGYTF
15	TRBV29-1	.	.	TRBJ2-5	TGCAGCGTTGGTAGGGCCTCGGGGGGCAGGGAGACCCAGTACTTC	CSVGRASGGRETQYF
15	TRBV5-4	.	.	TRBJ1-4	TGTGCCAGCAGCTTGGGGGTACAGACTAATGAAAAACTGTTTTTT	CASSLGVQTNEKLFF
14	TRBV24-1	.	TRBD2	TRBJ2-5	TGTGCCACCGGAACCGCGGGAGCGGAGGAGACCCAGTACTTC	CATGTAGAEETQYF
13	TRBV28	.	.	TRBJ2-1	TGTGCCAGCTCGGGTAGCTTCCACAATGAGCAGTTCTTC	CASSGSFHNEQFF
17	TRBV13	.	.	TRBJ2-1	TGTGCCAGCAAGCTATCTCATCTAGCGTCCCGGAGAAATGAGCAGTTCTTC	CASKLSHLASRRNEQFF
13	TRBV15	.	TRBD1	TRBJ1-1	TGTGCCGCAGGGACAGGGGCAGGCGCTGAAGCTTTCTTT	CAAGTGAGAEAFF
14	TRBV30	.	.	TRBJ1-5	TGTGCCTGGAGTGTAGACAGCTGGAATCAGCCCCAGCATTTT	CAWSVDSWNQPQHF
17	TRBV21-1	.	.	TRBJ2-5	TGTGCCAGCAGCCCCCAAAAAACGAAACAGGAGCAAGAGACCCAGTACTTC	CASSPQKTKQEQETQYF
15	TRBV28	.	TRBD2	TRBJ2-5	TGTGCCAGCAGTAGCTTAGGACTAGCGGAAGAGACCCAGTACTTC	CASSSLGLAEETQYF
15	TRBV7-6	.	TRBD2	TRBJ2-3	TGTGCCAGCGGCGGGACTAGCGGGAGCACAGATACGCAGTATTTT	CASGGTSGSTDTQYF
15	TRBV24-1	.	.	TRBJ2-7	TGTGCCACCAGTGACTCACAGGGAACGCCCTACGAGCAGTACTTC	CATSDSQGTPYEQYF
16	TRBV7-2	.	TRBD2	TRBJ2-3	TGTGCCAGCAGCTTAAATGCGGGAGGGAACACAGATACGCAGTATTTT	CASSLNAGGNTDTQYF
14	TRBV10-2	.	TRBD2	TRBJ2-2	TGCGCCAGCAGACTAGCGGGAGGGGGCGGGGAGTTGTTTTTT	CASRLAGGGGELFF
16	TRBV27	.	TRBD2	TRBJ2-2	TGTGCCAGCAGTTTAGCTGTAGCGGGTAACACCGGGGAGCTGTTTTTT	CASSLAVAGNTGELFF
15	TRBV28	.	TRBD1	TRBJ1-6	TGTGCCAGCTCCCCCAGGGACAGGGTATATTCACCCCTCCACTTT	CASSPRDRVYSPLHF
14	TRBV6-4	.	TRBD1	TRBJ1-2	TGTGCCAGCAGTGTTACAGGGGGCGCCGGTGGCTACACCTTC	CASSVTGGAGGYTF
15	TRBV7-2	.	.	TRBJ1-6	TGTGCCAGCAGCTTATTTGGAGGGGAGGATTCACCCCTCCACTTT	CASSLFGGEDSPLHF
14	TRBV3-1/TRBV3-2	.	.	TRBJ1-1	TGTGCCAGCAGCCAAGCAGGGGCCTACACTGAAGCTTTCTTT	CASSQAGAYTEAFF
15	TRBV7-8	once	.	TRBJ2-3	TGTGCCAGCAGCTCTCTTCAGGGGTGGGCAGATACGCAGTATTTT	CASSSLQGWADTQYF
16	TRBV15	.	.	TRBJ1-1	TGTGCCACCAGCAGAGGCGGCCAGGGGATTTTCACTGAAGCTTTCTTT	CATSRGGQGIFTEAFF
14	TRBV2	once	.	TRBJ1-1	TGTGCCAGCAGTCCGGAACAGGGCTGGACTGAAGCTTTCTTT	CASSPEQGWTEAFF
13	TRBV5-1	.	TRBD2	TRBJ2-7	TGCGCCAGCAGCGCCACTAGCGACCACGAGCAGTACTTC	CASSATSDHEQYF
13	TRBV7-2	.	.	TRBJ1-5	TGTGCCAGCAGCTTAGATATAGATCAGCCCCAGCATTTT	CASSLDIDQPQHF
13	TRBV19	few	.	TRBJ2-5	TGTGCCAGTAGTAGGGCGTACCAAGAGACCCAGTACTTC	CASSRAYQETQYF
16	TRBV6-1	.	TRBD1	TRBJ1-2	TGTGCCAGCAGTGTGAGCCCCGGGACAGGGGTCTATGGCTACACCTTC	CASSVSPGTGVYGYTF